This T cell receptor (beta chain) is drawn from a study of cytomegalovirus exposure and HLA in healthy donors. General study points: Per published reports, the classifier diagnosed cytomegalovirus status with high specificity and sensitivity. Most TCR sequences showed up rarely, but some public TCRs showed up in many donors. The productive fraction for most TCR beta V segments was about 87% or about 30% in an earlier analysis.

Primers for the PCR totalled 60 Vbeta and 13 Jbeta. TCRdb's table, derived via immunoSEQ multiplex PCR, lists solely in-frame clones and lacks some. The table counts more than 45,000 clones; approximately 12% lies in the top ten. Concerning this clone itself: Its target is not known.

J lost 6 bases, V lost 3 bases, and 6 bases had no gene match. The CDR3 is 15 residues long. Germline V gene lookup returns CDR1 LGHNA and CDR2 YNFKEQ. The chain links TRBV4-2 to TRBJ2-2; 8 bases fit TRBD2. Input material: PBMCs. The receptor's source is a woman in her 30s in good health and CMV-seropositive. The CDR3 sequence: CASSQQPGGPGELFF. The DNA for the CDR3 is TGTGCCAGCAGCCAGCAACCGGGGGGGCCCGGGGAGCTGTTTTTT.